A selection of T cell receptor beta chains follows, all from one sample in a study of blood T cell repertoires in COVID-19. Profiling relied on immunoSEQ multiplex PCR, and the TCRdb table lists in-frame clones only, not all of them. The sample consists of about 35,000 clones, 88% of them appearing once. The sequenced material came from peripheral blood. The receptors were sampled from a human donor in a cohort sampled during active COVID-19. The CDR3 runs from the conserved cysteine through the conserved F or W. A D gene is named only where the DNA matches it firmly. The size entry is marked missing in some rows and otherwise reads once, few, many or a size class.

j_call,clone_size,d_call,v_call,cdr3_aa,cdr3_nt
TRBJ2-3,.,TRBD2,TRBV9,CASSPTSGGSVDTQYF,TGTGCCAGCAGCCCCACTAGCGGAGGCTCGGTAGATACGCAGTATTTT
TRBJ1-5,.,.,TRBV29-1,CSVVAGDSQPQHF,TGCAGCGTTGTAGCGGGCGATAGTCAGCCCCAGCATTTT
TRBJ2-1,.,TRBD2,TRBV11-3,CASSLAGTSGTWEQFF,TGTGCCAGCAGCTTAGCTGGGACTAGCGGGACTTGGGAGCAGTTCTTC
TRBJ2-5,.,.,TRBV5-3,CARSSDYKETQYF,TGTGCCAGAAGCTCAGACTATAAAGAGACCCAGTACTTC
TRBJ2-7,.,.,TRBV5-1,CASSWMSGRDEQYF,TGCGCCAGCAGCTGGATGTCCGGGCGGGACGAGCAGTACTTC
TRBJ2-7,.,TRBD2,TRBV7-9,CASSLTQGLAVEQYF,TGTGCCAGCAGCTTAACCCAGGGACTAGCTGTCGAGCAGTACTTC
TRBJ2-6,.,.,TRBV2,CASSVNRMYSGANVLTF,TGTGCCAGCAGTGTAAACAGAATGTACTCTGGGGCCAACGTCCTGACTTTC
TRBJ1-6,few,.,TRBV4-2,CASSPRGGDRVSPLHF,TGTGCCAGCAGCCCCCGGGGAGGGGATAGGGTTTCACCCCTCCACTTT
TRBJ2-3,.,.,TRBV5-1,CASSLADSPSTDTQYF,TGCGCCAGCAGCTTAGCGGACTCGCCGAGCACAGATACGCAGTATTTT
TRBJ2-2,.,TRBD2,TRBV11-2,CASSPRLAGAGELFF,TGTGCCAGCAGCCCTCGACTAGCCGGGGCCGGGGAGCTGTTTTTT
TRBJ2-6,.,TRBD2,TRBV5-1,CASSLAASGYSGANVLTF,TGCGCCAGCAGCTTGGCAGCTAGCGGGTACTCTGGGGCCAACGTCCTGACTTTC
TRBJ1-3,.,TRBD1,TRBV20-1,CSASGLDRARNTIYF,TGCAGTGCTAGTGGCTTAGACAGGGCTAGAAACACCATATATTTT
TRBJ2-7,.,TRBD1,TRBV15,CATRRQGAYEQYF,TGTGCCACCAGGAGACAGGGGGCCTACGAGCAGTACTTC
TRBJ1-4,.,TRBD1,TRBV10-3,CAISPGQSNEKLFF,TGTGCCATCAGCCCGGGACAGTCTAATGAAAAACTGTTTTTT
TRBJ2-5,.,.,TRBV7-2,CASSLVRVVQLQETQYF,TGTGCCAGCAGCTTAGTGAGGGTGGTGCAGCTCCAAGAGACCCAGTACTTC
TRBJ1-6,.,TRBD1,TRBV6-4,CASTVTGGKSPLHF,TGTGCCAGCACCGTGACAGGGGGCAAGTCACCCCTCCACTTT
TRBJ1-1,.,.,TRBV5-6,CASSSQIYWTENTEAFF,TGTGCCAGCAGCAGCCAAATCTACTGGACAGAGAACACTGAAGCTTTCTTT
TRBJ2-7,.,.,TRBV11-2,CASSLPGAGSYEQYF,TGTGCCAGCAGCCTACCTGGGGCGGGGTCCTACGAGCAGTACTTC
TRBJ2-7,.,TRBD1,TRBV6-5,CASRNRDRGREQYF,TGTGCCAGCAGGAACCGGGACAGGGGGCGCGAGCAGTACTTC
TRBJ1-5,.,TRBD1,TRBV27,CASSLHGTGVNNQPQHF,TGTGCCAGCAGTTTGCACGGGACAGGGGTCAACAATCAGCCCCAGCATTTT
TRBJ2-3,.,.,TRBV28,CASRDIAEGTDTQYF,TGTGCCAGCAGGGACATAGCGGAGGGGACAGATACGCAGTATTTT
TRBJ2-7,.,.,TRBV12-3/TRBV12-4,CASSPNYEQYF,TGTGCCAGCAGCCCTAACTACGAGCAGTACTTC
TRBJ1-2,.,TRBD1,TRBV6-5,CASRGTGAYGYTF,TGTGCCAGCAGAGGGACAGGAGCCTATGGCTACACCTTC
TRBJ2-1,.,TRBD2,TRBV6-5,CASRTSGYNEQFF,TGTGCCAGCCGGACTAGCGGGTACAATGAGCAGTTCTTC
TRBJ2-7,.,.,TRBV11-3,CASSLAGLDEQYF,TGTGCCAGCAGCTTAGCGGGACTCGACGAGCAGTACTTC
TRBJ2-3,.,.,TRBV12-3/TRBV12-4,CASSSYTDTQYF,TGTGCCAGCAGTTCTTACACAGATACGCAGTATTTT
TRBJ2-1,.,TRBD2,TRBV19,CASKLAGDSSYNEQFF,TGTGCCAGTAAACTAGCGGGGGACAGCTCCTACAATGAGCAGTTCTTC
TRBJ2-5,.,TRBD1,TRBV7-7,CASSSDRGETQYF,TGTGCCAGCAGCTCGGACAGGGGGGAGACCCAGTACTTC
TRBJ1-1,.,.,TRBV7-2,CASSTYRENTEAFF,TGTGCCAGCAGCACATACAGGGAGAACACTGAAGCTTTCTTT
TRBJ2-1,.,.,TRBV24-1,CATSDPRAASYNEQFF,TGTGCCACCAGTGACCCTAGAGCGGCCTCCTACAATGAGCAGTTCTTC
TRBJ2-3,.,TRBD2,TRBV10-2,CASSRRLAGSTDTQYF,TGCGCCAGCAGTCGACGACTAGCGGGGAGCACAGATACGCAGTATTTT
TRBJ1-6,once,.,TRBV4-3,CASSQDRGSSYNSPLHF,TGCGCCAGCAGCCAAGATCGGGGGAGCTCCTATAATTCACCCCTCCACTTT
TRBJ1-4,.,.,TRBV6-1,CASSDRGTNEKLFF,TGTGCCAGCAGTGACCGGGGTACTAATGAAAAACTGTTTTTT
TRBJ2-1,.,TRBD2,TRBV4-1,CASSQDRGMGGEQFF,TGCGCCAGCAGCCAAGACCGGGGGATGGGAGGGGAGCAGTTCTTC
TRBJ2-4,.,.,TRBV7-9,CASSTRGAKNIQYF,TGTGCCAGCAGCACCAGGGGTGCCAAAAACATTCAGTACTTC
TRBJ1-2,.,TRBD1,TRBV24-1,CATSDPGGIDYGYTF,TGTGCCACCAGTGATCCAGGGGGTATCGACTATGGCTACACCTTC
TRBJ2-7,.,TRBD1,TRBV27,CASSLGTGIREQYF,TGTGCCAGCAGTTTAGGGACAGGGATTAGGGAGCAGTACTTC
TRBJ2-1,.,TRBD2,TRBV7-2,CASSFPRTSGGYEQFF,TGTGCCAGCAGCTTCCCAAGGACTAGCGGCGGTTATGAGCAGTTCTTC
TRBJ1-5,few,TRBD1,TRBV19,CATQSRDRGRSNQPQHF,TGTGCCACCCAGAGCCGGGACAGGGGGCGTAGCAATCAGCCCCAGCATTTT
TRBJ2-7,.,TRBD1,TRBV6-5,CASSYSRDRYYEQYF,TGTGCCAGCAGTTACTCCCGGGACAGGTACTACGAGCAGTACTTC
TRBJ1-1,.,TRBD1,TRBV6-5,CASRRDRVTEAFF,TGTGCCAGCAGGCGAGACAGGGTGACTGAAGCTTTCTTT
TRBJ2-1,.,.,TRBV25-1,CASRVGVREQFF,TGTGCCAGCCGTGTCGGGGTTCGTGAGCAGTTCTTC
TRBJ2-5,.,.,TRBV6-5,CASRYRGAATETQYF,TGTGCCAGCCGGTATCGGGGGGCGGCCACGGAGACCCAGTACTTC
TRBJ2-5,.,TRBD2,TRBV5-6,CASSLRGAGLETQYF,TGTGCCAGCAGCCTGCGGGGGGCTGGTCTAGAGACCCAGTACTTC
TRBJ1-5,.,TRBD1,TRBV9,CASSADRALGQPQHF,TGTGCCAGCAGCGCAGACAGGGCGTTGGGTCAGCCCCAGCATTTT
TRBJ2-4,once,TRBD2,TRBV3-1/TRBV3-2,CASSLGTSELTKNIQYF,TGTGCCAGCAGCCTAGGGACTAGCGAGTTAACCAAAAACATTCAGTACTTC
TRBJ1-2,.,TRBD1,TRBV4-2,CASSQDSTGGYGYTF,TGTGCCAGCAGCCAAGATTCCACAGGGGGGTATGGCTACACCTTC
TRBJ2-7,.,TRBD1,TRBV6-5,CASSSTGVTETYEQYF,TGTGCCAGCAGTTCAACAGGGGTTACTGAGACCTACGAGCAGTACTTC
TRBJ2-1,.,.,TRBV6-4,CASSAGMWGDEQFF,TGTGCCAGCAGTGCGGGGATGTGGGGGGATGAGCAGTTCTTC
TRBJ1-1,.,.,TRBV27,CASMRGGTEAFF,TGTGCCAGCATGCGGGGAGGCACTGAAGCTTTCTTT
TRBJ2-4,.,TRBD1,TRBV5-3,CARSLEWTGARAKNIQYF,TGTGCCAGAAGCTTGGAGTGGACAGGGGCCAGAGCCAAAAACATTCAGTACTTC
TRBJ1-1,few,.,TRBV7-2,CASSLDGAFNTEAFF,TGTGCCAGCAGCTTAGATGGGGCTTTCAACACTGAAGCTTTCTTT
TRBJ2-5,.,TRBD2,TRBV4-1,CASSQLEAGAQETQYF,TGCGCCAGCAGCCAATTGGAAGCGGGGGCCCAAGAGACCCAGTACTTC
TRBJ2-2,.,.,TRBV10-3,CAISDGNTGELFF,TGTGCCATCAGTGACGGGAACACCGGGGAGCTGTTTTTT
TRBJ2-3,.,TRBD2,TRBV6-6,CASSQRGTSGADTQYF,TGTGCCAGCAGTCAGAGAGGGACTAGCGGGGCAGATACGCAGTATTTT
TRBJ2-7,.,TRBD2,TRBV6-6,CASSKSGSWYEQYF,TGTGCCAGCAGCAAAAGCGGGAGCTGGTACGAGCAGTACTTC
TRBJ1-2,.,.,TRBV14,CASSQGAGRTHYTF,TGTGCCAGCAGCCAAGGGGCGGGAAGGACTCACTACACCTTC
TRBJ2-3,.,TRBD2,TRBV6-2/TRBV6-3,CASSRGTSGTDTQYF,TGTGCCAGCAGCAGGGGGACTAGCGGGACCGATACGCAGTATTTT
TRBJ2-3,once,.,TRBV7-2,CASSLGPADTQYF,TGTGCCAGCAGCTTAGGCCCAGCAGATACGCAGTATTTT
TRBJ2-3,few,.,TRBV29-1,CSVVVGGGDTQYF,TGCAGCGTTGTCGTCGGGGGTGGAGATACGCAGTATTTT